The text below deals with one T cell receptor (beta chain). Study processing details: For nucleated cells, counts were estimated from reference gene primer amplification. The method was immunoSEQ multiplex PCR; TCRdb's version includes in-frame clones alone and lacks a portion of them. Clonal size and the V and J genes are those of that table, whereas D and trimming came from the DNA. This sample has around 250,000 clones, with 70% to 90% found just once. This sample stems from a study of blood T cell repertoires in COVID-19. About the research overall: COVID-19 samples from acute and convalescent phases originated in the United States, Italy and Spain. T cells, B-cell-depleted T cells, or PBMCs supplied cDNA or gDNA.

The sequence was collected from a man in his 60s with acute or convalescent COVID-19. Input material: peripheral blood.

CDR3 protein: CATSPGQAFNEKLFF. CDR3 coding DNA: TGTGCCACCTCTCCGGGACAGGCTTTTAATGAAAAACTGTTTTTT. The gene calls are TRBV15 and TRBJ1-4; TRBD1 aligns across 8 bases. The J segment lost 4 bases and the V segment lost 8 bases, leaving 9 bases of the junction unmatched. The CDR3 length is 15 residues. The germline gives CDR1 LNHNV, CDR2 YYDKDF (reference sequence).